These 15 T cell receptor beta chains were all obtained from the same sample, sequenced in a study of T cell responses to AZD1222 COVID-19 vaccine. Method: immunoSEQ multiplex PCR; TCRdb's copy keeps in-frame clones and lacks some. The sample has about 110,000 clones, over 85% seen once. The sequenced sample was peripheral blood, obtained on day 0 of MenACWY control vaccination. The receptors stem from an adult in good health.

The chain carries TRBV7-3 and TRBJ1-2; possible D gene TRBD1, 6 bases. The CDR3 sequence is 16 residues long. The V and J ends lost 0 bases and 4 bases respectively, with 15 bases between them. Germline CDR1 SGHTA, CDR2 FQGTGA. CDR3 nucleotide sequence: TGTGCCAGCAGCTTAACGGGGGCAGGCAGCCCCTATGGCTACACCTTC. Its protein product is CASSLTGAGSPYGYTF.

V and J are TRBV18 and TRBJ1-6; no firm D call. V dropped 2 bases and J dropped 0 bases, with 5 bases sitting between them. In germline, CDR1 is KGHSH, CDR2 LQKENI. The CDR3 has 15 amino acids. The CDR3 loop is CASSPGSSYNSPLHF. CDR3 in DNA: TGTGCCAGCTCACCAGGGAGCTCCTATAATTCACCCCTCCACTTT. Using reference TRBV18 and TRBJ1-6 for the parts outside the CDR3, the full variable domain is NAGVMQNPRHLVRRRGQEARLRCSPMKGHSHVYWYRQLPEEGLKFMVYLQKENIIDESGMPKERFSAEFPKEGPSILRIQQVVRGDSAAYFCASSPGSSYNSPLHFGNGTRLTVT.

The chain employs TRBV5-6 and TRBJ2-1; a weak D match, TRBD1 (6 bases). There are 14 residues in the CDR3. V lost 7 bases and J 6 bases, leaving 17 bases between the germline ends. CDR1 SGHDT and CDR2 YYEEEE come from the germline V gene. The CDR3: CASREITGTNEQFF. In DNA form, the CDR3 reads TGTGCCAGCCGAGAGATAACAGGGACCAATGAGCAGTTCTTC. Together with reference TRBV5-6 and TRBJ2-1, the CDR3 gives the full variable domain: DAGVTQSPTHLIKTRGQQVTLRCSPKSGHDTVSWYQQALGQGPQFIFQYYEEEERQRGNFPDRFSGHQFPNYSSELNVNALLLGDSALYLCASREITGTNEQFFGPGTRLTVL.

V usage is TRBV9 and J usage is TRBJ1-2, with D tentatively TRBD1 (5 bases). V was shortened by 0 bases and J by 4 bases, with 13 bases between the two germline ends. Germline V gene sequence: CDR1 SGDLS, CDR2 YYNGEE. The CDR3 has 15 residues. In DNA form, the CDR3 reads TGTGCCAGCAGCGTAGCGGAGGGGCTGGGCTATGGCTACACCTTC. As protein: CASSVAEGLGYGYTF.

The chain uses TRBV30 and TRBJ1-6, with D perhaps TRBD1 (5 bases). CDR3 length: 13 residues. Per germline, CDR1 GTSNPN and CDR2 SVGIG (reference sequence). V shed 4 bases and J shed 7 bases, with 11 bases lying between them. CDR3 bases: TGTGCCTGGACGCGGACATACAATTCACCCCTCCACTTT. Amino acids: CAWTRTYNSPLHF.

About this clone itself: Germline and junction disagree at one end, which may indicate a read error. The CDR3 protein is CASSLYSNSPLHF. CDR3 coding DNA: TGTGCCAGTAGTTTGTACAGCAATTCACCCCTCCACTTT. The rearrangement links TRBV28 to TRBJ1-6; D is unclear. This CDR3 contains 13 residues. CDR1 is MDHEN and CDR2 is SYDVKM in the germline V gene. Using reference TRBV28 and TRBJ1-6 for the parts outside the CDR3, the full variable domain is DVKVTQSSRYLVKRTGEKVFLECVQDMDHENMFWYRQDPGLGLRLIYFSYDVKMKEKGDIPEGYSVSREKKERFSLILESASTNQTSMYLCASSLYSNSPLHFGNGTRLTVT.

This clone was seen a handful of times. The chain employs TRBV12-3 or TRBV12-4 and TRBJ1-2, with TRBD1 matching 8 bases. V lost 6 bases to trimming and J lost 3 bases; unmatched junction nucleotides: 3. The CDR3 loop spans 13 amino acids. The CDR3 DNA reads TGTGCCAGCAGGAAGGGACAGGACTATGGCTACACCTTC. Translation gives CASRKGQDYGYTF.

The chain is built from TRBV4-3 and TRBJ1-4, with D perhaps TRBD1 (6 bases). The CDR3 consists of 15 residues. CDR1 and CDR2 from the germline V gene are LGHNA and YSLEER. The ends were cut back, 1 base at V and 8 bases at J, with 14 bases in the middle. The chain's CDR3 is CASSQAGRGGEKLFF. In DNA form, the CDR3 reads TGCGCCAGCAGCCAAGCGGGCAGGGGTGGCGAAAAACTGTTTTTT.

This sequence joins TRBV12-3 or TRBV12-4 and TRBJ1-1; no definite D call. CDR3 length equals 13 residues. Trimming stripped 2 bases from V and 6 bases from J, with 10 bases between. CDR3 loop: CASSLNGNAEAFF. The CDR3, as DNA: TGTGCCAGCAGTTTAAATGGAAACGCTGAAGCTTTCTTT.

This chain connects TRBV30 to TRBJ1-6; 7 bases align to TRBD1. Germline values: CDR1 GTSNPN, CDR2 SVGIG (reference sequence). The V segment lost 3 bases and the J segment 9 bases; nucleotides outside the gene matches: 11. The CDR3 length is 15 residues. The CDR3 sequence: CAWRNRDRLFSPLHF. As DNA, the CDR3 is TGTGCCTGGAGGAACCGGGACAGACTTTTTTCACCCCTCCACTTT.

This chain links TRBV2 with TRBJ2-7; D may be TRBD2 (7 bases). The CDR3 sequence is 13 residues long. V lost 7 bases, J lost 3 bases, and 13 bases lay in between. The V gene's germline CDR1 is SNHLY and CDR2 FYNNEI. DNA of the CDR3: TGTGCCAGCATTCGGGGGGCTGTCTACGAGCAGTACTTC. Encoded protein: CASIRGAVYEQYF.

The V call is TRBV5-1, the J call TRBJ1-2; D possibly corresponds to TRBD1 (6 bases). The CDR3 covers 16 residues. Germline V gene data show CDR1 as SGHRS and CDR2 as YFSETQ. Trimming removed 0 bases at V and 2 bases at J, with 14 bases between. DNA of the CDR3: TGCGCCAGCAGCTTGGGCCCTAGGACAGTAAACTATGGCTACACCTTC. This gives the protein CASSLGPRTVNYGYTF.

The chain is built from TRBV19 and TRBJ1-1; TRBD1 matches at 7 bases. Germline V gene lookup returns CDR1 LNHDA and CDR2 SQIVND (reference sequence). V lost 6 bases and J lost 1; bases outside the gene matches: 5. This CDR3 region has 14 residues. The CDR3 DNA reads TGTGCCAGTAGACTTGACAGGGAGAACACTGAAGCTTTCTTT. This translates into CASRLDRENTEAFF.

This clone was seen only once. The rearrangement uses TRBV4-2 and TRBJ1-5; weak D call: TRBD1 (6 bases). V was clipped by 0 bases and J by 4 bases, with 10 bases between them. The CDR3 has 15 residues. Per germline, CDR1 LGHNA and CDR2 YNFKEQ. This CDR3 is CASSQESTGNQPQHF. DNA for the CDR3: TGTGCCAGCAGCCAAGAGTCGACAGGTAATCAGCCCCAGCATTTT.

V gene TRBV27 combines with J gene TRBJ1-1; D is possibly TRBD1 (6 bases). Germline loops: CDR1 MNHEY, CDR2 SMNVEV (reference sequence). The CDR3 loop spans 15 amino acids. The V end lost 6 bases, the J end lost 6 bases, and 20 bases lay between the germline ends. DNA of the CDR3: TGTGCCAGCAGGGAATTACAGGGTTCGTTGGCTGAAGCTTTCTTT. Translated: CASRELQGSLAEAFF.